This paragraph covers one TCR beta chain sequence. The antigen remains unidentified. The sample comes from a study of T cell responses to AZD1222 COVID-19 vaccine. Study conclusions and caveats: All repertoire sampling was performed exclusively after the peak T cell response. Unmutated regions of variants are reportedly targeted by nearly half of spike-specific TCRs. Spike as a whole was targeted by vaccine-associated CD4 TCRs, dominant at 160-218 and 743-854.

J lost 0 bases, V lost 2 bases, and 7 bases had no gene match. Germline V gene sequence: CDR1 SGHRS, CDR2 YFSETQ. CDR3 length: 17 amino acids. The assay was immunoSEQ multiplex PCR, and TCRdb's table has in-frame clones only and misses some. The sample consists of 90,000 to 100,000 clones, approximately 84% of them appearing once. The rearrangement joins TRBV5-1 to TRBJ1-4; TRBD1 aligns across 7 bases. The sample in question was peripheral blood, obtained 28 days after the second AZD1222 dose. The clonotype comes from an adult who received the AZD1222 COVID-19 vaccine. The CDR3 spells CASSLGQAKATNEKLFF. In DNA, the CDR3 is TGCGCCAGCAGCTTAGGACAGGCGAAAGCAACTAATGAAAAACTGTTTTTT. Full variable domain (rest looked up from reference TRBV5-1 and TRBJ1-4): KAGVTQTPRYLIKTRGQQVTLSCSPISGHRSVSWYQQTPGQGLQFLFEYFSETQRNKGNFPGRFSGRQFSNSRSEMNVSTLELGDSALYLCASSLGQAKATNEKLFFGSGTQLSVL.